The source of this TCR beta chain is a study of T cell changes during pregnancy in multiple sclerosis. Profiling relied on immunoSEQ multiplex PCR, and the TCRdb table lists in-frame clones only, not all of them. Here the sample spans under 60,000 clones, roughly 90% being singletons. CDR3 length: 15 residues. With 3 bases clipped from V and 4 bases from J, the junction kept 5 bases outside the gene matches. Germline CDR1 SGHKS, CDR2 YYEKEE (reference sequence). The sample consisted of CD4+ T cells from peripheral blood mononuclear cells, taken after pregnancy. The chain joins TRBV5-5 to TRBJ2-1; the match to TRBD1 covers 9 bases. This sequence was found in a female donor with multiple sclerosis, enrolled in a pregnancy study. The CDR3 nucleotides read TGTGCCAGCAGCTCCGGGACAGGGAATTACAATGAGCAGTTCTTC. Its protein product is CASSSGTGNYNEQFF.